Below are 27 T cell receptor beta chains sequenced from a single sample in a study of T cells after yellow fever vaccination. In TCRdb, the 5' RACE reads were re-called with MiXCR into one record per CDR3 protein. Of roughly 400,000 distinct CDR3 sequences listed, roughly a sixth are singletons. The material sequenced was PBMCs, taken before the yellow fever booster vaccination. Receptors were obtained from a man between 18 and 29 years old who received the YFV17D yellow fever vaccine.

A few counts support this clonotype. This chain links TRBV7-9 with TRBJ2-1, with a possible D match to TRBD2 (6 bases). This CDR3 comprises 18 residues. The germline V gene encodes CDR1 SEHNR and CDR2 FQNEAQ (reference sequence). Deletions cut 1 base from V and 3 bases from J, with 19 bases between. The CDR3 sequence is CASSLGLMGGEFYNEQFF. Here the CDR3 DNA reads TGTGCCAGCAGCTTAGGATTAATGGGGGGTGAGTTCTACAATGAGCAGTTCTTC. Using reference TRBV7-9 and TRBJ2-1 for the parts outside the CDR3, the full variable domain is DTGVSQNPRHKITKRGQNVTFRCDPISEHNRLYWYRQTLGQGPEFLTYFQNEAQLEKSRLLSDRFSAERPKGSFSTLEIQRTEQGDSAMYLCASSLGLMGGEFYNEQFFGPGTRLTVL.

The chain joins TRBV7-9 to TRBJ1-3; unclear D gene. CDR3 length: 12 amino acids. V lost 8 bases and J 0 bases, leaving 5 bases between the germline ends. Per the germline V gene, CDR1 is SEHNR and CDR2 is FQNEAQ (reference sequence). This CDR3 is CASDYSGNTIYF. The DNA of the CDR3 is TGTGCCAGCGACTACTCTGGAAACACCATATATTTT.

This clonotype was seen ten or more times. V gene TRBV5-5 combines with J gene TRBJ1-1; D ambiguous. Germline-derived CDR1 and CDR2 are SGHKS and YYEKEE (reference sequence). V was trimmed by 4 bases and J by 3 bases, leaving 10 bases between them. The CDR3 has 13 amino acids. CDR3 loop: CASSQGWDTEAFF. The CDR3 nucleotides are TGTGCCAGCAGCCAAGGCTGGGACACTGAAGCTTTCTTT.

The gene calls are TRBV7-9 and TRBJ2-5; D is uncertain. Trimming cost V 8 bases and J 0 bases, with 13 bases left between them. Per germline, CDR1 SEHNR and CDR2 FQNEAQ (reference sequence). The CDR3 contains 14 residues. CDR3 protein: CASAPVSHQETQYF. CDR3 nucleotide sequence: TGTGCCAGCGCTCCCGTGTCGCACCAAGAGACCCAGTACTTC.

This clonotype was observed a handful of times. The rearrangement links TRBV4-1 to TRBJ1-5; maybe TRBD1 (5 bases). CDR1 is MGHRA and CDR2 is YSYEKL in the germline V gene. This CDR3 has 15 residues. V was cut by 2 bases and J by 4 bases, with 12 bases left in between. The DNA of the CDR3 is TGCGCCAGCAGCCAACTCGCACGACAGAATCAGCCCCAGCATTTT. Protein product: CASSQLARQNQPQHF.

This clonotype was counted at least ten times. This rearrangement joins TRBV29-1 to TRBJ2-7, with D possibly matching TRBD2 (5 bases). Germline V CDR1 and CDR2: SQVTM, ANQGSEA. CDR3 length equals 14 residues. V was pared by 2 bases and J by 5 bases, with 16 bases between. The CDR3, as DNA: TGCAGCGTTGAATGGAACGGGGAAGCCCACGAGCAGTACTTC. Amino acid sequence: CSVEWNGEAHEQYF.

J is TRBJ2-3 and V is TRBV5-8; D unresolved. Germline V gene lookup returns CDR1 SGHTS and CDR2 YDEGEE. Trimming pared 0 bases from V and 4 bases from J, leaving 9 bases between. This CDR3 comprises 14 residues. This CDR3 reads CASSLALTADTQYF. In DNA form, the CDR3 reads TGTGCCAGCAGCTTGGCTCTAACGGCAGATACGCAGTATTTT. Using reference TRBV5-8 and TRBJ2-3 for the parts outside the CDR3, the full variable domain is EAGVTQSPTHLIKTRGQQATLRCSPISGHTSVYWYQQALGLGLQFLLWYDEGEERNRGNFPPRFSGRQFPNYSSELNVNALELEDSALYLCASSLALTADTQYFGPGTRLTVL.

This clonotype has only a few counts. This chain links TRBV27 with TRBJ2-1; tentatively, D is TRBD1 or TRBD2 (6 bases each). V lost 6 bases, J lost 10 bases, and 13 bases lay in between. From germline, CDR1 is MNHEY and CDR2 SMNVEV (reference sequence). This CDR3 is 12 amino acids long. The CDR3 nucleotides are TGTGCCAGCAGCCGCAGGGGAGGAGAGCAGTTCTTC. Translated, it gives CASSRRGGEQFF.

This clonotype was counted ten times or more. The chain uses TRBV6-2 or TRBV6-3 and TRBJ2-7; either TRBD1 or TRBD2 may supply D (5 bases each). From germline, CDR1 is MNHEY and CDR2 SVGEGT. The CDR3 consists of 15 residues. Between the trimmed V and J ends, which lost 6 bases and 3 bases, there was a span of 18 bases. Here the CDR3 DNA reads TGTGCCAGCAGACACCTAGGGGACCTTAACTACGAGCAGTACTTC. Its protein product is CASRHLGDLNYEQYF.

J is TRBJ1-1 and V is TRBV18, with no clear D. V lost 3 bases and J lost 7, with 18 bases in between. This CDR3 region has 15 residues. CDR1 is KGHSH, CDR2 LQKENI, per germline. The CDR3 DNA sequence: TGTGCCAGCTCACCTTCATATTATGAGGGCGTTGAAGCTTTCTTT. It translates to CASSPSYYEGVEAFF.

V usage is TRBV6-2 or TRBV6-3 and J usage is TRBJ2-7, with D possibly being TRBD2 (5 bases). This CDR3 has 17 amino acids. Germline loops: CDR1 MNHEY, CDR2 SVGEGT. The V end lost 5 bases, the J end lost 4 bases, and 24 bases lay between the germline ends. This CDR3 is CASSRHRLSSTLYEQYV. The CDR3 nucleotides read TGTGCCAGCAGTCGACATAGACTATCTTCTACTCTGTACGAGCAGTACGTC.

This chain connects TRBV20-1 to TRBJ2-3; 9 nucleotides align to TRBD2. Looked up from germline, CDR1 is DFQATT and CDR2 is SNEGSKA (reference sequence). J lost 0 bases, V lost 1 base, and 8 bases had no gene match. This CDR3 has 17 residues. CDR3 coding DNA: TGCAGTGCTAGAGCAGGCGGGGGGGGTTTTAGCACAGATACGCAGTATTTT. Translated, it gives CSARAGGGGFSTDTQYF.

This clonotype showed up just a few times. The chain joins TRBV3-1 to TRBJ2-7, with D possibly being TRBD1 (5 bases). Germline CDR1 is LGHDT and CDR2 is YNNKEL (reference sequence). The CDR3 has 17 residues. Trimming left V 1 base short and J 0 bases short, with 16 bases between. The CDR3 protein is CASSQAGHRMDSYEQYF. The CDR3 DNA sequence: TGTGCCAGCAGCCAAGCCGGTCACAGGATGGACTCCTACGAGCAGTACTTC.

This clonotype was seen ten or more times. The chain combines TRBV20-1 with TRBJ1-5, with D possibly being TRBD1 (5 bases). The CDR3 has 14 residues. Germline loops: CDR1 DFQATT, CDR2 SNEGSKA (reference sequence). Trimming took 6 bases from V and 2 from J, leaving 14 bases between them. The CDR3 DNA sequence: TGCAGTGCGAGCAGGGACCCTGGCAATCAGCCCCAGCATTTT. Its translation is CSASRDPGNQPQHF.

This clonotype was seen a handful of times. This chain uses TRBV20-1 with TRBJ2-5; 9 bases map to TRBD2. Germline V gives CDR1 DFQATT, CDR2 SNEGSKA (reference sequence). V lost 3 bases, J lost 9 bases, and 2 bases stayed unmatched. This CDR3 contains 11 residues. In nucleotides, the CDR3 is TGCAGTGCTAGTGAGCGGGGGGCCCAGTACTTC. As protein: CSASERGAQYF.

This clonotype was counted only a few times. This rearrangement joins TRBV27 to TRBJ2-3; 8 bases fit TRBD2. CDR3 length equals 15 residues. The germline V gene encodes CDR1 MNHEY and CDR2 SMNVEV (reference sequence). The J segment lost 4 bases and the V segment lost 6 bases, leaving 9 bases of the junction unmatched. Written as DNA, the CDR3 is TGTGCCAGCAGCAACCGCGGGACTAGGGCAGATACGCAGTATTTT. Amino acid sequence: CASSNRGTRADTQYF.

This clonotype has more than one count but fewer than ten. The CDR3 loop reads CSANGREGYTF. The DNA for the CDR3 is TGCAGTGCTAACGGCAGGGAAGGCTACACCTTC. The gene calls are TRBV20-1 and TRBJ1-2, with a tentative D call TRBD1 (5 bases). Between the trimmed V and J ends, which lost 4 bases and 8 bases, there was a span of 11 bases. The CDR3 runs 11 residues. The germline V gene has CDR1 DFQATT and CDR2 SNEGSKA (reference sequence).

V and J are TRBV7-9 and TRBJ1-1; no clear D. V dropped 6 bases and J dropped 11 bases, with 16 bases sitting between them. The CDR3 length is 12 residues. Germline-derived CDR1 and CDR2 are SEHNR and FQNEAQ (reference sequence). The CDR3 DNA is TGTGCCAGCAGTCCTACCCCAAAAAAGGCTTTCTTT. Translation: CASSPTPKKAFF.

A few counts support this clonotype. The chain couples TRBV7-3 to TRBJ2-5; no reliable D call. With 5 bases removed from V and 4 bases from J, the gap between germline ends came to 14 bases. The CDR3 runs to 14 residues. Germline assignment: CDR1 SGHTA and CDR2 FQGTGA. The CDR3 is CASSPHPGLETQYF. The CDR3 DNA reads as TGTGCCAGCAGCCCCCATCCAGGTTTAGAGACCCAGTACTTC.

This clonotype was found a few times. The V and J genes are TRBV20-1 and TRBJ2-1; D is tentatively TRBD1 or TRBD2 (6 bases each). Deletions cut 0 bases from V and 5 bases from J, with 17 bases between. Germline CDR1 reads DFQATT; CDR2 reads SNEGSKA (reference sequence). The length of the CDR3 is 16 residues. CDR3 in DNA: TGCAGTGCTAGAGATACCGGGGGCTACGACCACAATGAGCAGTTCTTC. Its protein is CSARDTGGYDHNEQFF.

The CDR3 nucleotides read TGCGCCAGCAGCAGCGGGACTAGCGGGGGGGTTCGGGATACGCAGTATTTT. Translating gives CASSSGTSGGVRDTQYF. This chain links TRBV5-1 with TRBJ2-3, with 16 bases matching TRBD2. The CDR3 is 17 residues long. The ends lost 4 bases at V and 6 bases at J; junction bases unmatched: 8. Germline lookup yields CDR1 SGHRS and CDR2 YFSETQ.

The rearrangement joins TRBV15 to TRBJ2-1; 11 bases align to TRBD1. V dropped 5 bases and J dropped 6; count of bases not matched to a gene: 6. The CDR3 contains 15 residues. The germline V gene has CDR1 LNHNV and CDR2 YYDKDF (reference sequence). The CDR3 coding sequence is TGTGCCACCAGCCGCGGGACAGGGGGTTTCAATGAGCAGTTCTTC. The encoded protein is CATSRGTGGFNEQFF.

This clonotype has a count of ten or more. The rearrangement links TRBV29-1 to TRBJ2-3; 13 nucleotides match TRBD2. After removal of 6 bases from V and 0 bases from J, the junction contained 0 bases not matched to a gene. The germline gives CDR1 SQVTM, CDR2 ANQGSEA. The CDR3 loop spans 14 amino acids. CDR3 residues: CSVGLAGSTDTQYF. Written as DNA, the CDR3 is TGCAGCGTGGGACTAGCGGGGAGCACAGATACGCAGTATTTT.

CDR3 DNA sequence: TGTGCCAGCAGGGAACAGGGTTTGGGCTCTGGGGCCAACGTCCTGACTTTC. The encoded protein is CASREQGLGSGANVLTF. The genes are TRBV6-2 or TRBV6-3 and TRBJ2-6; tentatively, D is TRBD1 (6 bases). The germline gives CDR1 MNHEY, CDR2 SVGEGT. Between the trimmed V and J ends, which lost 6 bases and 0 bases, there was a span of 15 bases. This CDR3 has 17 amino acids.

The chain links TRBV29-1 to TRBJ1-1; D may be TRBD1 (6 bases). Trimming left V 1 base short and J 6 bases short, with 15 bases between. The CDR3 totals 14 residues. Per the germline V gene, CDR1 is SQVTM and CDR2 is ANQGSEA. The CDR3 sequence: CSVEGVTGSAEAFF. CDR3 DNA sequence: TGCAGCGTTGAAGGAGTTACAGGGTCCGCTGAAGCTTTCTTT. Full variable domain (remainder filled in from reference TRBV29-1 and TRBJ1-1): SAVISQKPSRDICQRGTSLTIQCQVDSQVTMMFWYRQQPGQSLTLIATANQGSEATYESGFVIDKFPISRPNLTFSTLTVSNMSPEDSSIYLCSVEGVTGSAEAFFGQGTRLTVV.

The rearrangement joins TRBV7-2 to TRBJ2-7; 10 nucleotides agree with TRBD1. Trimming cost V 7 bases and J 3 bases; bases outside gene matches: 3. In germline, CDR1 is SGHTA, CDR2 FQGNSA. The CDR3 is 13 amino acids. The CDR3 loop is CASTRTGGYEQYF. The DNA for the CDR3 is TGTGCCAGCACAAGGACAGGGGGCTACGAGCAGTACTTC.

This clonotype was detected a few times. The genes are TRBV25-1 and TRBJ2-3; 11 bases are shared with TRBD2. Per the germline V gene, CDR1 is MGHDK and CDR2 is SYGVNS. The V and J ends lost 0 bases and 5 bases, in that order; junction bases with no gene match: 7. The CDR3 has 17 amino acids. The CDR3 loop reads CASSEYLSGGAEDTQYF. CDR3 DNA: TGTGCCAGCAGTGAATACCTTAGCGGGGGGGCGGAAGATACGCAGTATTTT.